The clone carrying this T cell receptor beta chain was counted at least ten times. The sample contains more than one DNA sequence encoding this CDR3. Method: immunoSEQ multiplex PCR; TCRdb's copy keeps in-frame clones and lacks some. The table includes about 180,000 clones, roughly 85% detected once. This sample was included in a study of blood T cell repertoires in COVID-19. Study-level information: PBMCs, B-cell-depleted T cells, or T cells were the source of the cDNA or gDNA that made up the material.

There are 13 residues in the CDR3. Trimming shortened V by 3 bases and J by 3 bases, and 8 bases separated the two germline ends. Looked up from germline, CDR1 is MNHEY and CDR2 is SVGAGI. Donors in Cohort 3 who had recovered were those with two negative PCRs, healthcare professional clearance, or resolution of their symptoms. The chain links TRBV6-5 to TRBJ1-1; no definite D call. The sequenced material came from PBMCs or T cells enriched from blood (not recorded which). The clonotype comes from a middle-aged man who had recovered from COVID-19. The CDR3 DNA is TGTGCCAGCAGTTATGGGCAGCACACTGAAGCTTTCTTT. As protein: CASSYGQHTEAFF.